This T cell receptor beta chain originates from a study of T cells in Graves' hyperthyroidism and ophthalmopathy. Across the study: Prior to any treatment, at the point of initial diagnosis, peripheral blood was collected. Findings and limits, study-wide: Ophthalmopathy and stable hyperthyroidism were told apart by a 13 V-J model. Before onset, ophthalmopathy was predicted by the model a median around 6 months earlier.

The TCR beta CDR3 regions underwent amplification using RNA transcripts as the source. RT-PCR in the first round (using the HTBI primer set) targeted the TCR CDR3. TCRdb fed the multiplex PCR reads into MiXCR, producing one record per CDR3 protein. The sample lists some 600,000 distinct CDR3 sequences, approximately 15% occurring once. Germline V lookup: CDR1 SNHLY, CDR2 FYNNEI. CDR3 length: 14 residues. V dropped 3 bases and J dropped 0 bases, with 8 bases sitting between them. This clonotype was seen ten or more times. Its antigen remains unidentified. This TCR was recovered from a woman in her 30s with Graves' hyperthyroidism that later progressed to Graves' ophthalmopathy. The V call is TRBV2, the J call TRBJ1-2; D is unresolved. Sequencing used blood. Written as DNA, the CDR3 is TGTGCCAGCAGTGAGGGGTCCCCTAACTATGGCTACACCTTC. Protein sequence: CASSEGSPNYGYTF.